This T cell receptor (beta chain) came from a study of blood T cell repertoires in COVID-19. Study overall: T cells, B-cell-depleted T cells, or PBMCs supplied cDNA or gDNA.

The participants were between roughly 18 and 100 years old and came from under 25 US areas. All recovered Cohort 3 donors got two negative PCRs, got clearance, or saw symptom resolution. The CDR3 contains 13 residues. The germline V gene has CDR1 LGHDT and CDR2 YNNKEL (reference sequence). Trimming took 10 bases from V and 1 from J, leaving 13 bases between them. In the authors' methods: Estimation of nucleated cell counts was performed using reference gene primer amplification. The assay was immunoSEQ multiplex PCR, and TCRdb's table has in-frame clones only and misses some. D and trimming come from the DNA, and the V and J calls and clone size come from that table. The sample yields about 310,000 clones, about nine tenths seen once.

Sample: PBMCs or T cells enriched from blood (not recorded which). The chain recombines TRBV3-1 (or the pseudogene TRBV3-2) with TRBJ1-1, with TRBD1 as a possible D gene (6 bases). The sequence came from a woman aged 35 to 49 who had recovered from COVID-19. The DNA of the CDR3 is TGTGCCACAGTGGACAGCGCGAACACTGAAGCTTTCTTT. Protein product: CATVDSANTEAFF.